This TCR beta chain was sequenced during a study of T cell responses to AZD1222 COVID-19 vaccine. Study results and limitations: Clonal diversity was possibly underestimated, and the donors were mostly white British, with more females. Spike was spanned by vaccine-associated CD4 TCRs, which were dominant at 160-218 and 743-854.

On this clone itself: What it binds is not known.

This table comes from immunoSEQ multiplex PCR, and its TCRdb copy is limited to in-frame clones, with some not included. The sample holds some 200,000 clones, more than 90% seen once. The CDR3 sequence is 13 residues long. Trimming left V 7 bases short and J 2 bases short, with 15 bases between. Germline CDR1 SQVTM, CDR2 ANQGSEA. The sequence came from an adult who received the MenACWY meningococcal vaccine as a control. The material sequenced was peripheral blood, taken 28 days after the second dose of the MenACWY control vaccine. The rearrangement uses TRBV29-1 and TRBJ2-7, with D tentatively TRBD1 or TRBD2 (5 bases each). The CDR3 spells CSATPRGAYEQYF. The CDR3 region has the DNA TGCAGCGCTACTCCGAGGGGTGCCTACGAGCAGTACTTC.